This TCR beta chain was recovered during a study of neurological immune-mediated disorders. About the research overall: Among 35 or so multiple sclerosis patients, about 30 were relapsing-remitting and 3 were secondary progressive.

This clonotype occurred many times. The method for making cDNA was 5'RACE, and it used 10-nucleotide random UMIs. A single record per CDR3 protein comes from TCRdb applying MiXCR to the 5' RACE reads. The profile shows 100,000 or so distinct CDR3 sequences, roughly 3.5% of them singletons. The receptor was isolated from a woman between 18 and 29 years old with multiple sclerosis. Material: PBMCs.

DNA for the CDR3: TGCGCCAGCAGCTTCGGGACAGGGGGCTTCCCCTACAATGAGCAGTTCTTC. It translates to CASSFGTGGFPYNEQFF. The chain joins TRBV5-1 to TRBJ2-1; TRBD1 agrees at 12 bases. Looked up from germline, CDR1 is SGHRS and CDR2 is YFSETQ. Germline trimming cut 2 bases from V and 2 bases from J; bases unmatched to any gene: 5. CDR3 size: 17 residues.